Shown below are 27 T cell receptor beta chains from a single sample sequenced in a study of cytomegalovirus exposure and HLA in healthy donors (dated by TCRdb to 2015 to 2018). The receptor library was made with the immunoSEQ multiplex PCR assay. For the multiplex PCR, a mixture combining 60 forward primers for TCR Vbeta segments and 13 reverse primers for TCR Jbeta segments was used. TCRdb took over this immuneACCESS table, retaining in-frame rearrangements with V and J assigned. Such tables are incomplete; in checked studies, under half of the missing clones stem from an unresolved V gene, and the remainder is unexplained. This sample has about 180,000 clones in its table, and about 82% of those were observed once. The ten largest clones add up to under 2% of the sample. Sequencing used PBMCs. The receptors stem from a woman aged 25 to 39 in good health and CMV-seronegative.

The chain employs TRBV7-9 and TRBJ2-1, with a tentative D call TRBD1 (6 bases). This CDR3 region has 14 residues. V was clipped by 5 bases and J by 8 bases, with 16 bases between them. Looked up from germline, CDR1 is SEHNR and CDR2 is FQNEAQ (reference sequence). The CDR3 nucleotides are TGTGCCAGCAGCCCGGTGGCAGGGGCGGATGAGCAGTTCTTC. Translation: CASSPVAGADEQFF.

The chain couples TRBV5-3 to TRBJ1-3; 11 bases are a match to TRBD1. TRBV5-3 is labeled an ORF, and its function is uncertain. Losses at the gene ends were 3 bases for V and 8 bases for J; bases not matched to a gene: 7. The CDR3 has 15 amino acids. DNA of the CDR3: TGTGCCAGAAGCTGGGACAGGGGGGGAATGGACACCATATATTTT. It translates to CARSWDRGGMDTIYF.

The V gene is TRBV20-1, the J gene TRBJ2-7; TRBD1 agrees at 7 bases. Germline-derived CDR1 and CDR2 are DFQATT and SNEGSKA (reference sequence). This CDR3 comprises 11 residues. CDR3: CRVKQGNEQYF. The CDR3 DNA is TGCAGAGTAAAACAGGGGAACGAGCAGTACTTC.

The chain joins TRBV6-4 to TRBJ1-5; D may be TRBD1 (6 bases). The CDR3 extends over 15 amino acids. Germline CDR1 MRHNA, CDR2 SNTAGT. V lost 4 bases and J lost 4, with 14 bases in between. CDR3 in amino acids: CASSVSGDGNQPQHF. The CDR3 bases are TGTGCCAGCAGTGTTTCAGGGGACGGGAATCAGCCCCAGCATTTT.

This chain connects TRBV5-8 to TRBJ2-7; TRBD1 agrees at 9 bases. Germline CDR1 reads SGHTS; CDR2 reads YDEGEE. After removal of 3 bases from V and 0 bases from J, the junction contained 10 bases not matched to a gene. This CDR3 spans 17 amino acids. The CDR3 loop is CASSSLGTGHLSYEQYF. CDR3 bases: TGTGCCAGCAGCTCGCTAGGGACAGGGCATCTCTCCTACGAGCAGTACTTC.

The chain combines TRBV5-1 with TRBJ2-1; 10 bases match TRBD2. This CDR3 is 14 amino acids long. J was trimmed by 9 bases and V by 0 bases; bases with no gene match: 3. The germline V gene encodes CDR1 SGHRS and CDR2 YFSETQ. The CDR3 DNA is TGCGCCAGCAGCTTGGGAGCGGGGGGGCTTGAGCAGTTCTTC. Its protein product is CASSLGAGGLEQFF.

This chain links TRBV2 with TRBJ1-6, with 7 bases lining up with TRBD1. V was clipped by 6 bases and J by 15 bases; unmatched bases: 11. CDR3 length: 13 amino acids. From germline, CDR1 is SNHLY and CDR2 FYNNEI. The CDR3 nucleotides read TGTGCCAGCAGCCGAAAAACAGGGGTTTACCTCCACTTT. Translating gives CASSRKTGVYLHF.

This rearrangement joins TRBV6-5 to TRBJ2-6, with a possible D match to TRBD2 (6 bases). With 3 bases removed from V and 3 bases from J, the gap between germline ends came to 9 bases. Germline V gene lookup returns CDR1 MNHEY and CDR2 SVGAGI. This CDR3 spans 15 amino acids. CDR3 residues: CASSYSGSGANVLTF. The CDR3 DNA is TGTGCCAGCAGTTATTCCGGGAGTGGGGCCAACGTCCTGACTTTC.

The genes are TRBV21-1 and TRBJ2-1; TRBD2 reflects the table's D call only, with no check against the DNA. TRBV21-1 is recorded as a pseudogene. CDR3 length: 18 amino acids. CDR3 bases: TGTGCCAGCAGCAAGCTAGCGGGGACGCCCAGCTCCTACAATGAGCAGTTCTTC. It encodes CASSKLAGTPSSYNEQFF.

This CDR3 is CASSSLTGTSGGYSYNEQFF. CDR3 bases: TGTGCCAGCAGTTCCCTTACCGGGACTAGCGGGGGATACTCCTACAATGAGCAGTTCTTC. The chain carries TRBV2 and TRBJ2-1; 14 bases map to TRBD2. CDR1 is SNHLY, CDR2 FYNNEI, per germline. V was clipped by 5 bases and J by 0 bases; unmatched bases: 12. This CDR3 has 20 residues.

DNA of the CDR3: TGTGCCAGCAGCCTCGGGGGAGGAAACACAGATACGCAGTATTTT. Amino acid sequence: CASSLGGGNTDTQYF. The chain joins TRBV14 to TRBJ2-3; the D gene is possibly TRBD2 (6 bases). CDR3 length: 15 residues. Trimming cost V 4 bases and J 2 bases, with 13 bases left between them. CDR1 is SGHDN and CDR2 is FVKESK in the germline V gene. Full variable domain (remainder filled in from reference TRBV14 and TRBJ2-3): EAGVTQFPSHSVIEKGQTVTLRCDPISGHDNLYWYRRVMGKEIKFLLHFVKESKQDESGMPNNRFLAERTGGTYSTLKVQPAELEDSGVYFCASSLGGGNTDTQYFGPGTRLTVL.

This chain uses TRBV5-1 with TRBJ2-7; the D gene is possibly TRBD2 (6 bases). Germline-derived CDR1 and CDR2 are SGHRS and YFSETQ. The CDR3 totals 14 residues. V lost 4 bases and J lost 5, with 16 bases in between. Written as DNA, the CDR3 is TGCGCCAGCAGCGAGGGACTTCCGGGCCACGAGCAGTACTTC. Protein product: CASSEGLPGHEQYF.

J is TRBJ2-7 and V is TRBV5-1; 7 bases align to TRBD1. The V gene's germline CDR1 is SGHRS and CDR2 YFSETQ. J was trimmed by 3 bases and V by 4 bases; bases with no gene match: 4. The CDR3 is 13 amino acids. The CDR3 DNA is TGCGCCAGCAGCCAGGACAGGCTCTACGAGCAGTACTTC. This codes for CASSQDRLYEQYF.

Concerning this clone itself: In this CDR3 the conserved last residue, phenylalanine or tryptophan, is missing, so a read error is likely. V is TRBV2 and J is TRBJ2-7; D perhaps matches TRBD1 (5 bases). The CDR3 loop spans 14 amino acids. CDR1 and CDR2 from the germline V gene are SNHLY and FYNNEI. Trimming removed 3 bases at V and 6 bases at J, with 15 bases between. The CDR3 sequence: CASSDAGLFREQYL. CDR3 nucleotides: TGTGCCAGCAGTGACGCAGGGTTGTTCCGCGAGCAGTACCTC.

This rearrangement joins TRBV5-8 to TRBJ2-4, with 10 bases fitting TRBD1. The germline V gene encodes CDR1 SGHTS and CDR2 YDEGEE. CDR3 length: 18 residues. Losses at the gene ends were 4 bases for V and 1 base for J; bases not matched to a gene: 11. The DNA of the CDR3 is TGTGCCAGCAGCCGACAGGGGGCATCCGTCGGGGCCAAAAACATTCAGTACTTC. It encodes CASSRQGASVGAKNIQYF.

This sequence joins TRBV30 and TRBJ1-1, with a possible D match to TRBD1 (6 bases). Trimming cost V 2 bases and J 5 bases, with 12 bases left between them. The CDR3 is 13 amino acids. Germline-derived CDR1 and CDR2 are GTSNPN and SVGIG (reference sequence). CDR3 coding DNA: TGTGCCTGGAGTAACAGGGATGAAACTGAAGCTTTCTTT. Translating gives CAWSNRDETEAFF.

The rearrangement uses TRBV2 and TRBJ1-5; D is unresolved. Germline loops: CDR1 SNHLY, CDR2 FYNNEI. The V end lost 7 bases, the J end lost 2 bases, and 15 bases lay between the germline ends. CDR3 length: 15 residues. The CDR3 region has the DNA TGTGCCAGCAAGATGGAGGGAATGCGCAATCAGCCCCAGCATTTT. Its protein product is CASKMEGMRNQPQHF.

The rearrangement joins TRBV4-3 to TRBJ2-3; 10 nucleotides agree with TRBD2. This CDR3 is built from 15 residues. Germline V CDR1 and CDR2: LGHNA, YSLEER. The V gene end was trimmed by 4 bases and the J gene end by 3 bases; junction bases not matched to a gene: 4. The chain's CDR3 is CASSRTSGGTDTQYF. In DNA form, the CDR3 reads TGCGCCAGCAGCCGGACTAGCGGTGGGACAGATACGCAGTATTTT.

This chain joins TRBV6-4 and TRBJ1-3, with D possibly TRBD1 on 5 matching bases. The CDR3 is 16 residues long. V lost 5 bases and J lost 0, with 14 bases in between. Germline V gene sequence: CDR1 MRHNA, CDR2 SNTAGT. CDR3 sequence reads: CASSRHRRLSGNTIYF. The CDR3 DNA reads TGTGCCAGCAGTCGCCACAGGAGACTCTCTGGAAACACCATATATTTT.

V and J are TRBV5-4 and TRBJ1-4; D not certain. The germline gives CDR1 SGHNT, CDR2 YYREEE (reference sequence). Trimming cost V 3 bases and J 3 bases, with 9 bases left between them. The CDR3 consists of 14 residues. The CDR3 loop reads CASSSPPPNEKLFF. CDR3 nucleotide sequence: TGTGCCAGCAGCTCCCCCCCTCCTAATGAAAAACTGTTTTTT.

The table lists this clone with a few counts. The V and J genes are TRBV6-6 and TRBJ2-3, with D possibly TRBD2 on 5 matching bases. Trimming pared 7 bases from V and 1 base from J, leaving 12 bases between. This CDR3 is 14 amino acids long. Germline CDR1 MNHNY, CDR2 SVGAGI (reference sequence). In DNA, the CDR3 is TGTGCCAGCATGCGGGTACGGGGCACAGATACGCAGTATTTT. Protein product: CASMRVRGTDTQYF.

The V and J genes are TRBV29-1 and TRBJ1-1; maybe TRBD1 (6 bases). This CDR3 region has 13 residues. V was clipped by 6 bases and J by 0 bases, with 11 bases between them. Germline V gene sequence: CDR1 SQVTM, CDR2 ANQGSEA. This CDR3 is CSVWGPMNTEAFF. The CDR3 DNA follows: TGCAGCGTCTGGGGGCCGATGAACACTGAAGCTTTCTTT.

This sequence joins TRBV7-8 and TRBJ1-2, with a tentative D call TRBD1 (6 bases). Trimming stripped 1 base from V and 0 bases from J, with 9 bases between. The CDR3 contains 15 residues. Germline V lookup: CDR1 SGHVS, CDR2 FQNEAQ. CDR3 bases: TGTGCCAGCAGCTTAGTCAGGGGCTCTAACTATGGCTACACCTTC. Translating it yields CASSLVRGSNYGYTF. Full variable domain (remainder filled in from reference TRBV7-8 and TRBJ1-2): GAGVSQSPRYKVAKRGQDVALRCDPISGHVSLFWYQQALGQGPEFLTYFQNEAQLDKSGLPSDRFFAERPEGSVSTLKIQRTQQEDSAVYLCASSLVRGSNYGYTFGSGTRLTVV.

This clone was seen a few times. This sequence joins TRBV30 and TRBJ1-2, with a tentative D call TRBD1 (5 bases). V was shortened by 1 base and J by 4 bases, with 16 bases between the two germline ends. CDR1 is GTSNPN, CDR2 SVGIG, per germline (reference sequence). The CDR3 is 15 residues long. CDR3 residues: CAWSAWVGGAYGYTF. The CDR3 DNA is TGTGCCTGGAGTGCGTGGGTCGGCGGGGCCTATGGCTACACCTTC.

This clone was detected only a few times. V is TRBV13 and J is TRBJ2-5; no clear D. Germline V gene sequence: CDR1 PRHDT, CDR2 FYEKMQ (reference sequence). The V end was cut by 3 bases, the J end by 5 bases, with 13 bases between. This CDR3 has 14 residues. Written as DNA, the CDR3 is TGTGCCAGCAGCTTGGTAGCCCAAACGGAGACCCAGTACTTC. It yields the protein CASSLVAQTETQYF.

This chain uses TRBV6-1 with TRBJ1-4; weak D call: TRBD1 (5 bases). Trimming took off 6 bases at V and 2 bases at J, with 13 bases between the two ends. This CDR3 is built from 15 residues. Germline CDR1 is MNHNS and CDR2 is SASEGT. CDR3 nucleotides: TGTGCCAGCAGGCCTCAACAGGTTACTAATGAAAAACTGTTTTTT. Amino acids: CASRPQQVTNEKLFF.

This chain connects TRBV6-4 to TRBJ1-6; 7 bases line up with TRBD1. Germline V gene data show CDR1 as MRHNA and CDR2 as SNTAGT. CDR3 length: 14 amino acids. Losses at the gene ends were 6 bases for V and 3 bases for J; bases not matched to a gene: 2. CDR3 in DNA: TGTGCCAGCAGGGGGGACAGCTATAATTCACCCCTCCACTTT. Translation gives CASRGDSYNSPLHF.